This TCR beta chain was found in a study of blood T cell repertoires in COVID-19. Study context: Acute and convalescent COVID-19 samples came from the United States, Italy and Spain. Sample material is recorded as cDNA or gDNA derived from T cells, B-cell-depleted T cells, or PBMCs.

The ends lost 4 bases at V and 2 bases at J; junction bases unmatched: 6. The CDR3 totals 14 residues. Germline V gene lookup returns CDR1 SGHNT and CDR2 YYREEE (reference sequence). The method was immunoSEQ multiplex PCR; TCRdb's version includes in-frame clones alone and lacks a portion of them. In the table there are approximately 500,000 clones, about 89% of which are singletons. Sequencing input: peripheral blood. This chain uses TRBV5-4 with TRBJ2-7, with 7 bases lining up with TRBD1. The receptor was derived from a woman in her forties or fifties with COVID-19, enrolled during active disease. CDR3 DNA: TGTGCCAGCAGCCAGGGACAGAATCCCTACGAGCAGTACTTC. This sequence encodes CASSQGQNPYEQYF.